What follows is one T cell receptor beta chain and its context. Its antigen is not known. These data are taken from a study of blood T cells in healthy people across ages. For the second PCR, which ran for roughly 6 to 12 cycles, a sample-barcoded 5' primer and a J-beta primer mix were used. MiXCR, applied by TCRdb to the 5' RACE reads, yields one record per CDR3 protein. Counted here are hundreds of thousands of distinct CDR3 sequences, about 27% occurring once; the ten biggest clones make up over 3.5%. Findings and limits, study-wide: Donor CMV infection status was unknown, possibly confounding age-related changes in expanded clonotypes.

Germline lookup yields CDR1 DFQATT and CDR2 SNEGSKA (reference sequence). The CDR3 consists of 19 residues. This same sample was also taken into another study, of T cells of mothers and their children.

Sequencing was done on a sample of blood. The chain couples TRBV20-1 to TRBJ2-5, with TRBD2 matching over 12 bases. The DNA end is more similar to TRBJ2-1, so the J call may be wrong. The TCR comes from a boy aged 2-15 years in good health. The chain's CDR3 is CSAIFSWGLAGGADNEQFF. The CDR3 DNA is TGCAGTGCTATCTTTAGTTGGGGACTAGCGGGCGGCGCCGACAATGAGCAGTTCTTC.